The entry below describes one T cell receptor beta chain. The CDR3 contains 17 residues. The V and J ends lost 2 bases and 1 base respectively, with 17 bases between them. Germline V CDR1 and CDR2: LNHDA, SQIVND (reference sequence). The sample belongs to a study of immune characterization of retroperitoneal liposarcoma. TCRdb fed the PCR reads into MiXCR, producing one record per CDR3 protein. The top ten clones hold around 27% of a sample with thousands of distinct CDR3 sequences, approximately 33% of them seen once. Specimen: tumor tissue. J is TRBJ1-1 and V is TRBV19; D is perhaps TRBD1 (6 bases). The TCR was taken from a female donor with retroperitoneal liposarcoma. CDR3 sequence (DNA): TGTGCCAGTAGTATAAAGAGTAAGGGGACACCGAACACTGAAGCTTTCTTT. Translating it yields CASSIKSKGTPNTEAFF.